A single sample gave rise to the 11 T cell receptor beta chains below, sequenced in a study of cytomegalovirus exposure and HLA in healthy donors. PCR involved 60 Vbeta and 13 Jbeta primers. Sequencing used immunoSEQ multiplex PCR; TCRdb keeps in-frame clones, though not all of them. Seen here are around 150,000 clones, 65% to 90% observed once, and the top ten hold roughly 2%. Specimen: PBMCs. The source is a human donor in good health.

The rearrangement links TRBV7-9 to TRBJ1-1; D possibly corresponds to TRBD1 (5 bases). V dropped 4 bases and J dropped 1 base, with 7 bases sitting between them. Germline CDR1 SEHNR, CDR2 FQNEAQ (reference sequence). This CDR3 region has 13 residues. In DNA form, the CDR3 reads TGTGCCAGCAGCTCCAGGGAGAACACTGAAGCTTTCTTT. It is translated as CASSSRENTEAFF.

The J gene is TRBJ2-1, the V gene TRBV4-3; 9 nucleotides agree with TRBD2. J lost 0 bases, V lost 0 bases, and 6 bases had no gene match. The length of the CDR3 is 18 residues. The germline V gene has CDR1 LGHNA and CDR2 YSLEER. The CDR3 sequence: CASSQETLAGSSYNEQFF. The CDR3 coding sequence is TGCGCCAGCAGCCAAGAAACCCTAGCGGGGAGCTCCTACAATGAGCAGTTCTTC.

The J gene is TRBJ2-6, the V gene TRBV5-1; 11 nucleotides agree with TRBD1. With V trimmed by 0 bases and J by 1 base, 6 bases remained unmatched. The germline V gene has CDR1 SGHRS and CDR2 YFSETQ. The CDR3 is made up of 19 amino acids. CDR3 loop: CASSLVGQGVSSGANVLTF. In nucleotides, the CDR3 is TGCGCCAGCAGCTTGGTGGGACAGGGGGTATCTTCTGGGGCCAACGTCCTGACTTTC.

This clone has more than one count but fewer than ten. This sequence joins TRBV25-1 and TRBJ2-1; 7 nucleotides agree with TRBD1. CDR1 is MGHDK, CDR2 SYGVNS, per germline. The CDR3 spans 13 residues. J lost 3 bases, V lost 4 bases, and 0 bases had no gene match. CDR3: CASSGTGYNEQFF. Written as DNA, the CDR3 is TGTGCCAGCAGTGGGACAGGCTACAATGAGCAGTTCTTC.

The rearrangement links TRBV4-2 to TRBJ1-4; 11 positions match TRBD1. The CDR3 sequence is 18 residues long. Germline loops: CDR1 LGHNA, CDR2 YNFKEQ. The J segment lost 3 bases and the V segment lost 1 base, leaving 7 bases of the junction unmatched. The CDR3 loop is CASSQVGTGGLSNEKLFF. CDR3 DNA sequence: TGTGCCAGCAGCCAAGTAGGGACAGGGGGATTATCTAATGAAAAACTGTTTTTT.

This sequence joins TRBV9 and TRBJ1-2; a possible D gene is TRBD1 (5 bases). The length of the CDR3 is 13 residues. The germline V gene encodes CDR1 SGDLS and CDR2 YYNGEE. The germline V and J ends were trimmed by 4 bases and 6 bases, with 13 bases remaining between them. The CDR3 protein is CASSPSGGDGYTF. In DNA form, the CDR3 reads TGTGCCAGCAGCCCTAGCGGAGGGGATGGCTACACCTTC. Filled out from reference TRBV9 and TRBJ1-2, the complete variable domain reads DSGVTQTPKHLITATGQRVTLRCSPRSGDLSVYWYQQSLDQGLQFLIQYYNGEERAKGNILERFSAQQFPDLHSELNLSSLELGDSALYFCASSPSGGDGYTFGSGTRLTVV.

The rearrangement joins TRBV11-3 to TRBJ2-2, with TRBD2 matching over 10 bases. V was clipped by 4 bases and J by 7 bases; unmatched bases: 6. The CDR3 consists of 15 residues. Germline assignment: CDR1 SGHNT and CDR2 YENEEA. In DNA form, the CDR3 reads TGTGCCAGCAGCTCCCAGCGGGGGGGGAACGGGGAGCTGTTTTTT. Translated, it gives CASSSQRGGNGELFF. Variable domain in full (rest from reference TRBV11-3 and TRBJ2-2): EAGVVQSPRYKIIEKKQPVAFWCNPISGHNTLYWYLQNLGQGPELLIRYENEEAVDDSQLPKDRFSAERLKGVDSTLKIQPAELGDSAVYLCASSSQRGGNGELFFGEGSRLTVL.

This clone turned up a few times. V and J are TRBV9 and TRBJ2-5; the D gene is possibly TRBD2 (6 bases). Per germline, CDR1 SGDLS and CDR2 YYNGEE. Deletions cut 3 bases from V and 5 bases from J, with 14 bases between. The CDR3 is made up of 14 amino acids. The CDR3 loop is CASSALGGRETQYF. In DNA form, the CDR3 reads TGTGCCAGCAGCGCCCTGGGGGGACGTGAGACCCAGTACTTC.

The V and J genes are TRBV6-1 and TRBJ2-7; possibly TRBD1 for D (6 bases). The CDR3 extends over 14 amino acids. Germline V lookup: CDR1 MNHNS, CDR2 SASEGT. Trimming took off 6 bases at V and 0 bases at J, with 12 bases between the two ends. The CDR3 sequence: CASSDLTGSYEQYF. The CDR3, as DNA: TGTGCCAGCAGCGATTTGACAGGCTCCTACGAGCAGTACTTC.

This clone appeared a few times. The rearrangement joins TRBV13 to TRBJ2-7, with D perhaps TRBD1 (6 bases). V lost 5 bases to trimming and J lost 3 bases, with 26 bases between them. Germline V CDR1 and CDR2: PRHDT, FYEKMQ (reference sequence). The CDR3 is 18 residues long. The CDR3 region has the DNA TGTGCCAGCAGCCACTTCGGCCCGCTGGGGGCCGAAAACTACGAGCAGTACTTC. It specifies CASSHFGPLGAENYEQYF.

CDR3 DNA sequence: TGCAGCGTTGAGGACAGGGGCCGGAGCGGCTACACCTTC. Translation: CSVEDRGRSGYTF. This sequence joins TRBV29-1 and TRBJ1-2, with TRBD1 matching over 9 bases. The junction had 7 bases not matched to a gene; V was cut back by 3 bases and J by 8 bases. The CDR3 has 13 amino acids. Germline V gene data show CDR1 as SQVTM and CDR2 as ANQGSEA.